Listed here are 15 T cell receptor beta chains from one sample, sequenced in a study of T cells after yellow fever vaccination (dated by TCRdb to the late 2010s). Library generation was performed with 5' RACE. This sample was sequenced with an Illumina NovaSeq 6000. In TCRdb, the public reads were trimmed at Q25 with fastp and aligned with MiXCR, with productive beta chains retained. A single entry per CDR3 protein holds the most common genes and DNA from its merged rows. The sample profile shows hundreds of thousands of distinct CDR3 sequences; under 15% of them were found once. Around 3% of the sample comes from the top ten. The treatment or condition label of this sample denotes: live attenuated yellow fever vaccine strain. The sample in question was CD4+ T cells sorted from PBMCs, obtained 15 days after the yellow fever booster vaccination. All receptors come from a man younger than 35 who received the YFV17D yellow fever vaccine.

This chain connects TRBV5-5 to TRBJ2-4; D remains ambiguous. The germline gives CDR1 SGHKS, CDR2 YYEKEE (reference sequence). The V end lost 0 bases, the J end lost 0 bases, and 10 bases lay between the germline ends. This CDR3 has 16 residues. CDR3 loop: CASSLVQAIAKNIQYF. The DNA for the CDR3 is TGTGCCAGCAGCTTGGTGCAGGCCATAGCCAAAAACATTCAGTACTTC.

This clonotype showed up just a few times. The chain joins TRBV18 to TRBJ2-5, with D unresolved. The CDR3 extends over 12 amino acids. Germline CDR1 and CDR2: KGHSH and LQKENI. V dropped 6 bases and J dropped 4 bases, with 9 bases sitting between them. CDR3 sequence: CASSTARETQYF. The CDR3 DNA follows: TGTGCCAGCTCTACCGCAAGAGAGACCCAGTACTTC.

This clonotype showed up just a few times. The chain's CDR3 is CASNKGTAGNTIYF. The CDR3 nucleotides are TGTGCCAGCAACAAAGGGACAGCCGGAAACACCATATATTTT. This chain connects TRBV12-3 or TRBV12-4 to TRBJ1-3, with 7 bases that match TRBD1. The CDR3 is 14 amino acids. With V trimmed by 7 bases and J by 4 bases, 7 bases remained unmatched.

The CDR3 region is CASSQPGGPETQYF. The CDR3 DNA reads TGTGCCAGCAGCCAACCAGGGGGGCCAGAGACCCAGTACTTC. The gene calls are TRBV7-2 and TRBJ2-5; D might be TRBD1 (7 bases). Germline CDR1 is SGHTA and CDR2 is FQGNSA. This CDR3 spans 14 amino acids. Deletions cut 5 bases from V and 4 bases from J, with 14 bases between.

DNA of the CDR3: TGCGCCAGCAGCTTGGTGGCGGGATCAACCAACAATGAGCAGTTCTTC. It encodes CASSLVAGSTNNEQFF. The chain has TRBV5-1 and TRBJ2-1; maybe TRBD2 (6 bases). Germline CDR1 and CDR2: SGHRS and YFSETQ. V was clipped by 0 bases and J by 5 bases, with 15 bases between them. This CDR3 has 16 residues.

This clonotype was counted only a few times. This chain connects TRBV7-2 to TRBJ2-7, with TRBD2 matching over 9 bases. V lost 8 bases, J lost 2 bases, and 10 bases stayed unmatched. This CDR3 region has 15 residues. CDR1 and CDR2 from the germline V gene are SGHTA and FQGNSA. The CDR3 loop reads CASCPRAGGAYEQYF. The CDR3 DNA reads as TGTGCCAGCTGCCCCCGAGCGGGGGGAGCCTACGAGCAGTACTTC.

This clonotype was picked up many times. The genes are TRBV4-1 and TRBJ2-6; 7 bases are a match to TRBD2. The V and J ends lost 4 bases and 2 bases, in that order; junction bases with no gene match: 8. This CDR3 has 17 amino acids. CDR1 and CDR2 from the germline V gene are MGHRA and YSYEKL. The DNA for the CDR3 is TGCGCCAGCAGCCGGGCGGGGGTAATCACTGGGGCCAACGTCCTGACTTTC. Its protein is CASSRAGVITGANVLTF.

This clonotype was detected only a few times. The genes are TRBV18 and TRBJ2-3, with D perhaps matching TRBD2 (5 bases). This CDR3 spans 17 amino acids. The germline V gene has CDR1 KGHSH and CDR2 LQKENI. Trimming took off 5 bases at V and 2 bases at J, with 20 bases between the two ends. CDR3 nucleotides: TGTGCCAGCTCATCAGGACGGACTGTTCTATCCACAGATACGCAGTATTTT. Amino acids: CASSSGRTVLSTDTQYF.

This clonotype turned up a few times. This chain links TRBV7-2 with TRBJ2-5; D might be TRBD1 (6 bases). The CDR3 contains 15 residues. The V gene lost 5 bases and the J gene lost 5 bases, with 18 bases spanning the gap. Germline V gene sequence: CDR1 SGHTA, CDR2 FQGNSA. CDR3 in amino acids: CASSVGWGRTETQYF. In DNA, the CDR3 is TGTGCCAGCAGCGTAGGATGGGGGCGAACGGAGACCCAGTACTTC.

This clonotype occurred a few times. V usage is TRBV12-3 or TRBV12-4 and J usage is TRBJ1-1; D gene uncertain. The CDR3 contains 13 residues. The V and J ends lost 0 bases and 8 bases respectively, with 10 bases between them. The CDR3, as DNA: TGTGCCAGCAGTTTAGCCTTGGGCAGCGAAGCTTTCTTT. Translated: CASSLALGSEAFF.

Ten or more counts support this clonotype. This chain uses TRBV7-9 with TRBJ2-2; D gene unclear. V dropped 2 bases and J dropped 5 bases, with 6 bases sitting between them. This CDR3 contains 13 residues. The germline gives CDR1 SEHNR, CDR2 FQNEAQ (reference sequence). DNA of the CDR3: TGTGCCAGCAGCTTACTGGGAACCGGGGAGCTGTTTTTT. Translation: CASSLLGTGELFF.

This clonotype was seen only a few times. The chain is built from TRBV12-3 or TRBV12-4 and TRBJ1-5; perhaps TRBD1 as D (5 bases). The V end lost 1 base, the J end lost 4 bases, and 8 bases lay between the germline ends. The CDR3 totals 14 residues. The CDR3 DNA sequence: TGTGCCAGCAGTTTAGGCAGGGTTAATCAGCCCCAGCATTTT. Translating it yields CASSLGRVNQPQHF.

The CDR3 region has the DNA TGTGCCAGCTCACCTAGGTTCACCCCTAGAAGCTCCTACGAGCAGTACTTC. This gives the protein CASSPRFTPRSSYEQYF. The chain joins TRBV18 to TRBJ2-7; D uncertain. CDR3 size: 17 residues. Between the trimmed V and J ends, which lost 3 bases and 0 bases, there was a span of 18 bases. CDR1 and CDR2 from the germline V gene are KGHSH and LQKENI.

CDR3 nucleotide sequence: TGTACCTGGGGGCTAGCGGGGTCTGATCGGTTCTTC. The encoded protein is CTWGLAGSDRFF. This chain links TRBV2 with TRBJ2-1; 9 nucleotides line up with TRBD2. There are 12 residues in the CDR3. From germline, CDR1 is SNHLY and CDR2 FYNNEI.

This clonotype was observed a handful of times. CDR3 DNA sequence: TGCAGTGCTTACAGGGAGGTGGAAGCTTTCTTT. Protein sequence: CSAYREVEAFF. This chain connects TRBV20-1 to TRBJ1-1, with D possibly matching TRBD1 (6 bases). The CDR3 is made up of 11 amino acids. CDR1 is DFQATT, CDR2 SNEGSKA, per germline (reference sequence). Trimming pared 5 bases from V and 8 bases from J, leaving 12 bases between.